This T cell receptor beta chain was identified during a study of T cell changes during pregnancy in multiple sclerosis (dated by TCRdb to 2018 to 2020). In terms of the full investigation: Changes in the T cell repertoire over the course of pregnancy were examined in this study in women with multiple sclerosis.

Spanning cysteine to phenylalanine, the CDR3 consists of 12 amino acids. Just CDR3 DNA is preserved here, 36 bases in frame from base 1. CDR1 and CDR2 are read off the germline V gene (reference sequence) as SGHNT and YYREEE. The trim is 3 bases for V and 7 bases for J, with a gap of 11 bases between the germline ends. With regard to this clone: The specificity of this receptor is unknown. Base-call qualities are not available, and no considerably larger clone is one nucleotide away.

Library preparation employed the immunoSEQ multiplex PCR assay. Not all clones reach the TCRdb copy of this immuneACCESS table, which keeps in-frame sequences only. Checked studies attribute under half of the gap to unresolved V genes and leave the rest unexplained. In all, the sample holds some 80,000 clones, and about 93% of those were seen once. The ten largest clones take up roughly 1% of the sample. The chain joins TRBV5-4 to TRBJ2-7; a confident D gene designation cannot be given. The sample here was peripheral blood, taken in the first trimester of pregnancy. This clonotype was sampled from a female donor with multiple sclerosis, enrolled in a pregnancy study. Here the CDR3 is given as CASSSPVSEQYF. Read as DNA, the sequence is TGTGCCAGCAGCTCCCCGGTATCTGAGCAGTACTTC.